The 26 T cell receptor beta chains presented below share a single source sample, sequenced in a study of control samples from healthy donors and cancer patients. Generated by immunoSEQ multiplex PCR, the TCRdb table keeps only in-frame clones and is missing some. The sample holds about 140,000 clones, about 89% seen once. The specimen sequenced was blood. These receptors came from a young man in good health.

This clone appeared a single time. This chain connects TRBV9 to TRBJ1-2, with D tentatively TRBD1 (5 bases). Germline CDR1 is SGDLS and CDR2 is YYNGEE. The CDR3 runs to 15 residues. Trimming pared 0 bases from V and 3 bases from J, leaving 12 bases between. CDR3 amino acids: CASSVDQGPYYGYTF. For the CDR3, the DNA is TGTGCCAGCAGCGTAGACCAGGGCCCGTACTATGGCTACACCTTC.

The rearrangement joins TRBV19 to TRBJ1-1, with no clear D. The CDR3 consists of 14 residues. V was clipped by 7 bases and J by 4 bases, with 16 bases between them. Germline V gene data show CDR1 as LNHDA and CDR2 as SQIVND (reference sequence). Here the CDR3 DNA reads TGTGCCAGTATCCAAGGGAACGGGGTCACTGAAGCTTTCTTT. It encodes CASIQGNGVTEAFF.

This chain links TRBV7-2 with TRBJ1-5; maybe TRBD1 (6 bases). CDR3 length equals 16 residues. Germline V lookup: CDR1 SGHTA, CDR2 FQGNSA. The ends were cut back, 4 bases at V and 2 bases at J, with 15 bases in the middle. The CDR3 DNA reads TGTGCCAGCAGCTCCTTAGGAGGGGGGGGCAATCAGCCCCAGCATTTT. Its translation is CASSSLGGGGNQPQHF. Supplemented by reference TRBV7-2 and TRBJ1-5, the full variable domain reads GAGVSQSPSNKVTEKGKDVELRCDPISGHTALYWYRQSLGQGLEFLIYFQGNSAPDKSGLPSDRFSAERTGGSVSTLTIQRTQQEDSAVYLCASSSLGGGGNQPQHFGDGTRLSIL.

This chain joins TRBV7-9 and TRBJ1-4; TRBD1 agrees at 8 bases. Germline V gene lookup returns CDR1 SEHNR and CDR2 FQNEAQ (reference sequence). The V and J ends lost 3 bases and 7 bases, in that order; junction bases with no gene match: 7. The CDR3 is 15 residues long. The CDR3 reads CASSFNTGGGEKLFF. The CDR3 nucleotides are TGTGCCAGCAGCTTTAATACAGGGGGTGGTGAAAAACTGTTTTTT.

This chain connects TRBV7-8 to TRBJ2-5, with TRBD2 matching over 8 bases. The CDR3 loop spans 15 amino acids. Germline lookup yields CDR1 SGHVS and CDR2 FQNEAQ. V gave up 2 bases and J gave up 4 bases; unmatched junction bases: 6. CDR3 DNA: TGTGCCAGCAGCTTAAGGCGGGGGGATGGAGAGACCCAGTACTTC. Protein sequence: CASSLRRGDGETQYF.

V gene TRBV3-1 (or the pseudogene TRBV3-2) combines with J gene TRBJ2-1; D is perhaps TRBD2 (6 bases). Trimming stripped 11 bases from V and 5 bases from J, with 22 bases between. In germline, CDR1 is LGHDT, CDR2 YNNKEL (reference sequence). The CDR3 length is 15 residues. DNA of the CDR3: TGTGCCCCATCTGCGGGGCGGAATCCCAACAATGAGCAGTTCTTC. Its protein product is CAPSAGRNPNNEQFF.

The CDR3 is CASSHSSTDTQYF. The CDR3 nucleotides are TGTGCCAGCAGCCATTCTAGCACAGATACGCAGTATTTT. The chain carries TRBV3-1 (or the pseudogene TRBV3-2) and TRBJ2-3; D unresolved. This CDR3 spans 13 amino acids. The germline CDR1 and CDR2 sequences are LGHDT and YNNKEL (reference sequence). V lost 3 bases to trimming and J lost 0 bases, with 4 bases between them.

The genes are TRBV21-1 and TRBJ2-1; TRBD1 was called by the table and not checked on the DNA. TRBV21-1 is designated a pseudogene. The length of the CDR3 is 17 residues. In nucleotides, the CDR3 is TGTGCCAGCAGCAAAGGACAGGGGTTGGGGACGTACAATGAGCAGTTCTTC. Translating it yields CASSKGQGLGTYNEQFF.

V usage is TRBV25-1 and J usage is TRBJ1-1; 10 nucleotides line up with TRBD1. The CDR3 runs 15 residues. Germline loops: CDR1 MGHDK, CDR2 SYGVNS. Germline trimming cut 9 bases from V and 0 bases from J; bases unmatched to any gene: 7. CDR3 loop: CASEQTGGMNTEAFF. The CDR3 DNA sequence: TGTGCCAGTGAACAGACAGGGGGCATGAACACTGAAGCTTTCTTT.

On this clone: Other DNA sequences in the same sample also yield this CDR3. The V and J genes are TRBV19 and TRBJ1-6, with D perhaps matching TRBD1 (5 bases). V lost 7 bases and J 0 bases, leaving 16 bases between the germline ends. CDR1 is LNHDA, CDR2 SQIVND, per germline (reference sequence). The CDR3 has 17 amino acids. The CDR3: CASTMGELSSYNSPLHF. CDR3 coding DNA: TGTGCCAGTACCATGGGGGAGTTAAGCTCCTATAATTCACCCCTCCACTTT.

The genes are TRBV19 and TRBJ2-3; TRBD2 matches 8 bases. Germline CDR1 and CDR2: LNHDA and SQIVND (reference sequence). V lost 9 bases, J lost 0 bases, and 5 bases stayed unmatched. The CDR3 covers 14 residues. The chain's CDR3 is CASRERGSTDTQYF. DNA for the CDR3: TGTGCCAGCAGGGAGCGGGGGAGCACAGATACGCAGTATTTT.

CDR3 bases: TGTGCCAGCAGTACGACAGGGGGCGAAGCTTTCTTT. Encoded protein: CASSTTGGEAFF. The V call is TRBV27, the J call TRBJ1-1; 10 positions match TRBD1. The CDR3 has 12 amino acids. Looked up from germline, CDR1 is MNHEY and CDR2 is SMNVEV (reference sequence). V was clipped by 5 bases and J by 8 bases; unmatched bases: 2.

The gene calls are TRBV5-1 and TRBJ2-2; D unclear. The V and J ends lost 7 bases and 1 base respectively, with 11 bases between them. The CDR3 has 14 residues. In germline, CDR1 is SGHRS, CDR2 YFSETQ. The DNA for the CDR3 is TGCGCCAGCTTCTTGACTGTGAACACCGGGGAGCTGTTTTTT. It yields the protein CASFLTVNTGELFF.

The chain uses TRBV7-8 and TRBJ1-1; TRBD1 might be the D (6 bases). V was trimmed by 1 base and J by 5 bases, leaving 17 bases between them. Looked up from germline, CDR1 is SGHVS and CDR2 is FQNEAQ. The CDR3 is made up of 16 amino acids. CDR3 nucleotides: TGTGCCAGCAGCTTAGTTGATGGGGGGGCGCGTACTGAAGCTTTCTTT. Amino acids: CASSLVDGGARTEAFF.

This clone was counted between two and nine times. V usage is TRBV7-2 and J usage is TRBJ2-2; 7 nucleotides match TRBD1. The CDR3 contains 13 residues. The germline gives CDR1 SGHTA, CDR2 FQGNSA. V gave up 3 bases and J gave up 6 bases; unmatched junction bases: 1. The CDR3 region is CASSFTGAGELFF. CDR3 sequence (DNA): TGTGCCAGCAGCTTCACAGGGGCCGGGGAGCTGTTTTTT.

V gene TRBV7-9 combines with J gene TRBJ1-1, with TRBD1 identical over 7 bases. Germline values: CDR1 SEHNR, CDR2 FQNEAQ (reference sequence). The V segment lost 5 bases and the J segment 1 base; nucleotides outside the gene matches: 7. This CDR3 comprises 15 residues. The DNA for the CDR3 is TGTGCCAGCAGCACCCAAGGGACAGCGAACACTGAAGCTTTCTTT. This sequence encodes CASSTQGTANTEAFF.

The rearrangement links TRBV7-2 to TRBJ1-6; tentative D call: TRBD1 (5 bases). This CDR3 is built from 14 residues. V lost 6 bases and J lost 6, with 12 bases in between. Germline-derived CDR1 and CDR2 are SGHTA and FQGNSA. The CDR3 region is CASSGGDGNSPLHF. CDR3 in DNA: TGTGCCAGCAGTGGGGGGGACGGTAATTCACCCCTCCACTTT.

V and J are TRBV7-8 and TRBJ1-5; the D is unclear. Trimming took 1 base from V and 0 from J, leaving 10 bases between them. Germline-derived CDR1 and CDR2 are SGHVS and FQNEAQ. The CDR3 extends over 16 amino acids. The CDR3 DNA reads TGTGCCAGCAGCTTAGGGACCGCATATAGCAATCAGCCCCAGCATTTT. It is translated as CASSLGTAYSNQPQHF.

The V and J genes are TRBV4-1 and TRBJ2-7; the D gene is possibly TRBD1 (5 bases). Trimming removed 2 bases from V and 3 bases from J, with 14 bases in between. Germline lookup yields CDR1 MGHRA and CDR2 YSYEKL. The CDR3 sequence is 15 residues long. The CDR3 DNA reads as TGCGCCAGCAGCCAACCCGAAGGTGGACACTACGAGCAGTACTTC. Residues: CASSQPEGGHYEQYF.

This clone was recorded once. This sequence joins TRBV5-1 and TRBJ1-6, with 9 positions matching TRBD1. This CDR3 contains 14 residues. After removal of 3 bases from V and 7 bases from J, the junction contained 2 bases not matched to a gene. The germline V gene encodes CDR1 SGHRS and CDR2 YFSETQ. CDR3 bases: TGCGCCAGCAGCTCGGACAGGGGAAATTCACCCCTCCACTTT. Translation gives CASSSDRGNSPLHF.

The chain carries TRBV7-2 and TRBJ1-5; D is ambiguous. There are 13 residues in the CDR3. Looked up from germline, CDR1 is SGHTA and CDR2 is FQGNSA. V lost 1 base to trimming and J lost 6 bases, with 7 bases between them. CDR3 protein: CASSLGLGQPQHF. The CDR3 DNA sequence: TGTGCCAGCAGCTTAGGGCTTGGTCAGCCCCAGCATTTT.

The chain couples TRBV4-1 to TRBJ1-5; 7 bases align to TRBD1. Germline V lookup: CDR1 MGHRA, CDR2 YSYEKL. This CDR3 region has 14 residues. The trim removed 5 bases at V and 5 bases at J, leaving 6 bases unmatched. CDR3 loop: CASSLQGTYQPQHF. In DNA, the CDR3 is TGCGCCAGCAGCTTACAGGGGACCTATCAGCCCCAGCATTTT.

This clone was found a few times. The CDR3 DNA sequence: TGTGCCAGTAGCTCTCCGGGACAAGTTAATGAAAAACTGTTTTTT. Amino acids: CASSSPGQVNEKLFF. This chain links TRBV19 with TRBJ1-4; a possible D gene is TRBD1 (6 bases). Per germline, CDR1 LNHDA and CDR2 SQIVND (reference sequence). V lost 6 bases, J lost 4 bases, and 15 bases lay in between. There are 15 residues in the CDR3.

The chain carries TRBV28 and TRBJ1-2, with D hard to call. V lost 3 bases to trimming and J lost 8 bases, with 10 bases between them. Germline V CDR1 and CDR2: MDHEN, SYDVKM. This CDR3 spans 12 amino acids. CDR3 nucleotides: TGTGCCAGCAGTTTGGCGGTACAGGGCTACACCTTC. Its translation: CASSLAVQGYTF.

V usage is TRBV7-2 and J usage is TRBJ1-2, with D hard to call. V gave up 6 bases and J gave up 2 bases, with 10 bases separating them. This CDR3 has 13 residues. Germline CDR1 reads SGHTA; CDR2 reads FQGNSA. CDR3 amino acids: CASRDQSNYGYTF. The DNA for the CDR3 is TGTGCCAGCAGAGACCAGTCGAACTATGGCTACACCTTC.

The rearrangement joins TRBV9 to TRBJ2-1; 8 bases fit TRBD1. V shed 2 bases and J 0 bases; nucleotides not matched to a gene: 4. The V gene's germline CDR1 is SGDLS and CDR2 YYNGEE. The CDR3 length is 16 residues. Here the CDR3 reads CASSVFGQGSYNEQFF. The DNA of the CDR3 is TGTGCCAGCAGCGTGTTCGGACAGGGCTCCTACAATGAGCAGTTCTTC.